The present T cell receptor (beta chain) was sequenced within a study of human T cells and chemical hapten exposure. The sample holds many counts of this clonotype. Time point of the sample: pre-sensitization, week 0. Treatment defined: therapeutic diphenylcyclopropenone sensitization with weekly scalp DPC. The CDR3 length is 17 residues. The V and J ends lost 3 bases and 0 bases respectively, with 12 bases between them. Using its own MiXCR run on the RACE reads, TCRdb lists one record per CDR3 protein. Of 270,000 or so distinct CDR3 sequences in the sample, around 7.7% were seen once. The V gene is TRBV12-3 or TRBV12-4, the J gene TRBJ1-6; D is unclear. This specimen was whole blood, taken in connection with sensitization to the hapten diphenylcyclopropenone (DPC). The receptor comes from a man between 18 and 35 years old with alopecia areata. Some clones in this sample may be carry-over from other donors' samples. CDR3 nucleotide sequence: TGTGCCAGCAGTTTGTTTGTCAGCAGCTCCTATAATTCACCCCTCCACTTT. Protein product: CASSLFVSSSYNSPLHF.